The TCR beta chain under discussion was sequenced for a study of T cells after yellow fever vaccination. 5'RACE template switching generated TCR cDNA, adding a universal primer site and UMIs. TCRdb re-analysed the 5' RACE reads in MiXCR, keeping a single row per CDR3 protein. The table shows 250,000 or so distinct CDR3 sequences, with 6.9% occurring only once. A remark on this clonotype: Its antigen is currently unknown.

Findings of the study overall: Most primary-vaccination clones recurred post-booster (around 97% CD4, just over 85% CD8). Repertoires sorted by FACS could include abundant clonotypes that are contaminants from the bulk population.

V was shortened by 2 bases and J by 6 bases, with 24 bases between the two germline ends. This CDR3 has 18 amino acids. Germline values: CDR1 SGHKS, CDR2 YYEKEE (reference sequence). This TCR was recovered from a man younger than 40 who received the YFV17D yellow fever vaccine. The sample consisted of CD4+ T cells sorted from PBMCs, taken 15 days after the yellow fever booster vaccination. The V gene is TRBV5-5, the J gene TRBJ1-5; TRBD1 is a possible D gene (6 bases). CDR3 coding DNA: TGTGCCAGCAGCTTTCTACAGGGTGGATTCATGAACAGTCAGCCCCAGCATTTT. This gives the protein CASSFLQGGFMNSQPQHF. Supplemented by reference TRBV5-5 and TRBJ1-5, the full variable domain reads DAGVTQSPTHLIKTRGQQVTLRCSPISGHKSVSWYQQVLGQGPQFIFQYYEKEERGRGNFPDRFSARQFPNYSSELNVNALLLGDSALYLCASSFLQGGFMNSQPQHFGDGTRLSIL.